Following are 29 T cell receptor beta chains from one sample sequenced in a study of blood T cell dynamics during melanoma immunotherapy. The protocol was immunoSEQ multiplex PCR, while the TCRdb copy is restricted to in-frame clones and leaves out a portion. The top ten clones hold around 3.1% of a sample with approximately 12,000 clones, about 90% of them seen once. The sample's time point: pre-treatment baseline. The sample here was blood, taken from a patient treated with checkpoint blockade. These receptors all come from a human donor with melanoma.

The CDR3 region has the DNA TGTGCCAGCAGCTTAGGAACAGTTGGTGAAAAACTGTTTTTT. It codes for CASSLGTVGEKLFF. The rearrangement joins TRBV7-9 to TRBJ1-4; D remains ambiguous. Germline CDR1 and CDR2: SEHNR and FQNEAQ (reference sequence). V lost 1 base and J 7 bases, leaving 10 bases between the germline ends. The CDR3 runs to 14 residues.

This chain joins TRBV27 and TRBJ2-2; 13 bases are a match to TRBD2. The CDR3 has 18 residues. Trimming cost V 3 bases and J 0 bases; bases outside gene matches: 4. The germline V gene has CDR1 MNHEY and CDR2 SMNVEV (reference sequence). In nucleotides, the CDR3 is TGTGCCAGCAGTTTCGGGACTAGCGGGACTGCGAACACCGGGGAGCTGTTTTTT. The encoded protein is CASSFGTSGTANTGELFF.

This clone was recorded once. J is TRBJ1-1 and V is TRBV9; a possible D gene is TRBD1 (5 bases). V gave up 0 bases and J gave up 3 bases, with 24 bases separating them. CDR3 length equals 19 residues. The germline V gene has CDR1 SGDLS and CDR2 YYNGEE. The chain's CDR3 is CASSVVRIRQGQRDTEAFF. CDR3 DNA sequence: TGTGCCAGCAGCGTAGTTAGGATTCGGCAGGGTCAACGGGACACTGAAGCTTTCTTT.

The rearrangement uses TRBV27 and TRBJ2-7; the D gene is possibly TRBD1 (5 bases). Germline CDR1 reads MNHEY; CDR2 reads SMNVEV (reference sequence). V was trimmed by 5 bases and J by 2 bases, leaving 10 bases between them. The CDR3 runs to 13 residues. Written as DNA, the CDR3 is TGTGCCAGCAGTGAAACGGACACCTACGAGCAGTACTTC. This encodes CASSETDTYEQYF.

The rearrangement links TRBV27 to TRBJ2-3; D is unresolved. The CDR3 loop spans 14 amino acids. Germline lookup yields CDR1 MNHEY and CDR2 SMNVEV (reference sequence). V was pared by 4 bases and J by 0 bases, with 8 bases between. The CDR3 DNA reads TGTGCCAGCAGTTGGACCGCTAGCACAGATACGCAGTATTTT. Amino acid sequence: CASSWTASTDTQYF.

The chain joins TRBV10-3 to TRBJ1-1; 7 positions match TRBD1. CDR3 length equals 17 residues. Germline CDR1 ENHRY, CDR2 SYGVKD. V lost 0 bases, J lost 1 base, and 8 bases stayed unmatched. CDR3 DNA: TGTGCCATCAGTGAGTCGAGTAGGGGGCGCGGGAACACTGAAGCTTTCTTT. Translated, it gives CAISESSRGRGNTEAFF.

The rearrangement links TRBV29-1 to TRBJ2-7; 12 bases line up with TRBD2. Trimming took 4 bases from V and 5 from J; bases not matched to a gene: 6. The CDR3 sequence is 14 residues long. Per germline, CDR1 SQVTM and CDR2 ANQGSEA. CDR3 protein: CSVAPTSGSDEQYF. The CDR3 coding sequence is TGCAGCGTTGCCCCGACTAGCGGGAGCGACGAGCAGTACTTC.

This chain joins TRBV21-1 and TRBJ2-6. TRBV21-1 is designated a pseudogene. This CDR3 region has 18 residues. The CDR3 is CASSKALGGPSGANVLTF. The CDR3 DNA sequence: TGTGCCAGCAGCAAAGCGTTGGGGGGCCCCTCTGGGGCCAACGTCCTGACTTTC.

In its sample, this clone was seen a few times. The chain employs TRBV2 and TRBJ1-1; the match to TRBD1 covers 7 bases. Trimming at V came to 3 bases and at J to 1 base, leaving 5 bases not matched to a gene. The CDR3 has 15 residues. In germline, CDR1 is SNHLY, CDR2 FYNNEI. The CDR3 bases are TGTGCCAGCAGTGATGCGGGACAGTGGAACACTGAAGCTTTCTTT. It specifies CASSDAGQWNTEAFF.

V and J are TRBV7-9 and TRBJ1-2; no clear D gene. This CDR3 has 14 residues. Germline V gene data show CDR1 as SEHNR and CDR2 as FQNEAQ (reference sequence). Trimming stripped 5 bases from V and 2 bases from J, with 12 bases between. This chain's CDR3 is CASSRETQNYGYTF. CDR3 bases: TGTGCCAGCAGCAGGGAGACCCAAAACTATGGCTACACCTTC.

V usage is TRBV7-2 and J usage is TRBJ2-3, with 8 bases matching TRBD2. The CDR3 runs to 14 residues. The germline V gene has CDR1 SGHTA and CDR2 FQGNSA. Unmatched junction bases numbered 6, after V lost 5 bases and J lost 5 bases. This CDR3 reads CASSPSGSEDTQYF. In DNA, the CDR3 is TGTGCCAGCAGCCCCAGCGGGAGTGAAGATACGCAGTATTTT.

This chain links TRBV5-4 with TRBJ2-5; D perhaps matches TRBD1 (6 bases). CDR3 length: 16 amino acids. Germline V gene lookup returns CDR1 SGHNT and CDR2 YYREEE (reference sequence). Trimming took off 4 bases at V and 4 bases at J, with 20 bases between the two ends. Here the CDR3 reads CASSPDARGRGETQYF. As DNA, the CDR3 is TGTGCCAGCAGCCCGGATGCCAGGGGTAGGGGAGAGACCCAGTACTTC.

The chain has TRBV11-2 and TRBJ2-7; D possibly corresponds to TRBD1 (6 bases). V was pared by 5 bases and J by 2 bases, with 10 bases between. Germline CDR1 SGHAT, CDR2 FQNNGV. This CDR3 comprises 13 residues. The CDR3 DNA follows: TGTGCCAGCAGCATCGGGACACCCTACGAGCAGTACTTC. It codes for CASSIGTPYEQYF.

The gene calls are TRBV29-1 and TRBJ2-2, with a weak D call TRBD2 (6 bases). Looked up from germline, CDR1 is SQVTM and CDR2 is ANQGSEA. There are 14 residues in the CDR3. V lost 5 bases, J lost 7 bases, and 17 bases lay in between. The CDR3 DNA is TGCAGCGTTTCTATCGGGAGTCGGGGCGGGGAGCTGTTTTTT. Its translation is CSVSIGSRGGELFF.

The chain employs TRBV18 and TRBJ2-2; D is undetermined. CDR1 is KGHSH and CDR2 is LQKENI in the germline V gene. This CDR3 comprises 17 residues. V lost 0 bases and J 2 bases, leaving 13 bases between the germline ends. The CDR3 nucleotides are TGTGCCAGCTCACCACCTCTGCTTCAAGCTAACACCGGGGAGCTGTTTTTT. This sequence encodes CASSPPLLQANTGELFF. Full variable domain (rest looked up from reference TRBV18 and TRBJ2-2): NAGVMQNPRHLVRRRGQEARLRCSPMKGHSHVYWYRQLPEEGLKFMVYLQKENIIDESGMPKERFSAEFPKEGPSILRIQQVVRGDSAAYFCASSPPLLQANTGELFFGEGSRLTVL.

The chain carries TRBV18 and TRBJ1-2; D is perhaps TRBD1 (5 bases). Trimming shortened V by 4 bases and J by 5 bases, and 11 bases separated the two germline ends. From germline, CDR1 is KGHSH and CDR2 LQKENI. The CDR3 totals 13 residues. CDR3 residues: CASSRGELYGYTF. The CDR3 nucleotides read TGTGCCAGCTCACGGGGGGAGCTATATGGCTACACCTTC. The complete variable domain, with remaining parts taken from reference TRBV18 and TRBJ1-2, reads NAGVMQNPRHLVRRRGQEARLRCSPMKGHSHVYWYRQLPEEGLKFMVYLQKENIIDESGMPKERFSAEFPKEGPSILRIQQVVRGDSAAYFCASSRGELYGYTFGSGTRLTVV.

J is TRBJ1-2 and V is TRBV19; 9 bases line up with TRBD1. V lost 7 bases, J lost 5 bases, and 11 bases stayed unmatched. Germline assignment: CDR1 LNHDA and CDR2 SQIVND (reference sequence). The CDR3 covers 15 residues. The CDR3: CASTPRGDRVYGYTF. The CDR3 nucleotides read TGTGCCAGTACCCCCAGAGGGGACAGGGTTTATGGCTACACCTTC.

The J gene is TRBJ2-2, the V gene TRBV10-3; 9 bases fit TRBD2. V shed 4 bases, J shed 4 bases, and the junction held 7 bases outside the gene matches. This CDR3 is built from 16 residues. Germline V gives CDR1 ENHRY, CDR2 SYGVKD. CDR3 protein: CAISGGAGGLTGELFF. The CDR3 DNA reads TGTGCCATCAGTGGGGGCGCGGGAGGGCTCACCGGGGAGCTGTTTTTT.

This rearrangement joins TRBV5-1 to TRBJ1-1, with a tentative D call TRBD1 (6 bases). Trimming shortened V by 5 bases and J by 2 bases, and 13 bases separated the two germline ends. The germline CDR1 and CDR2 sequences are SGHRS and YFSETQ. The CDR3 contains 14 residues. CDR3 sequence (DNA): TGCGCCAGCAGTATGGGGGGCGGTAACACTGAAGCTTTCTTT. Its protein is CASSMGGGNTEAFF.

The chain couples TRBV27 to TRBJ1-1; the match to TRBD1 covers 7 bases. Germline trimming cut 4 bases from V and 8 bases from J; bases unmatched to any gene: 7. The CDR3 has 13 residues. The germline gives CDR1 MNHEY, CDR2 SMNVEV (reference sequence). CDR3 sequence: CASSYKGQFEAFF. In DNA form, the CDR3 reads TGTGCCAGCAGTTACAAGGGACAGTTCGAAGCTTTCTTT.

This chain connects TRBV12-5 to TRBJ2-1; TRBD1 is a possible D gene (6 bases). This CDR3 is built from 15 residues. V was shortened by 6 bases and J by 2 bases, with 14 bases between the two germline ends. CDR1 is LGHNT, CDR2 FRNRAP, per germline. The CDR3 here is CASGPDRKTYNEQFF. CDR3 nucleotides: TGTGCTAGTGGCCCTGACAGGAAAACCTACAATGAGCAGTTCTTC.

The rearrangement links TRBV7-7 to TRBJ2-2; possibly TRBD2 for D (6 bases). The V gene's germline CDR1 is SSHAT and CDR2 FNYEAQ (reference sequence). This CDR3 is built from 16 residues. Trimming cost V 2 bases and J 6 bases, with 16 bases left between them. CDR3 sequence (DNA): TGTGCCAGCAGCTTATACGCGGGGCTCTTGCCCGGGGAGCTGTTTTTT. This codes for CASSLYAGLLPGELFF. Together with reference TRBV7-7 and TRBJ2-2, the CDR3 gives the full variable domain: GAGVSQSPRYKVTKRGQDVTLRCDPISSHATLYWYQQALGQGPEFLTYFNYEAQPDKSGLPSDRFSAERPEGSISTLTIQRTEQRDSAMYRCASSLYAGLLPGELFFGEGSRLTVL.

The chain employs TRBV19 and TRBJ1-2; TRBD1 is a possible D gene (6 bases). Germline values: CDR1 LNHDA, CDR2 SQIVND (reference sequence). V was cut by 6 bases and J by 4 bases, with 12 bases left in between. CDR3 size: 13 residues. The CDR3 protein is CASRNRTAYGYTF. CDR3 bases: TGTGCCAGTAGGAATCGGACAGCCTATGGCTACACCTTC.

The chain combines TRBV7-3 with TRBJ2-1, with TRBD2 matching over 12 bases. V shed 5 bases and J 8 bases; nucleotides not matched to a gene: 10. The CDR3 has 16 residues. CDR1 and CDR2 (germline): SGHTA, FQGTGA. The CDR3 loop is CASSPPTSGSPDEQFF. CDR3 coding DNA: TGTGCCAGCAGCCCACCGACTAGCGGGAGTCCCGATGAGCAGTTCTTC.

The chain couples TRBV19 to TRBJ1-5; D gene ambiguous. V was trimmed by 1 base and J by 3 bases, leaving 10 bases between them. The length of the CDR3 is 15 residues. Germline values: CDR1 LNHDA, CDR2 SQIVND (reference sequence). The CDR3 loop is CASSIGWQNNQPQHF. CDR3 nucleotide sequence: TGTGCCAGTAGTATAGGATGGCAGAACAATCAGCCCCAGCATTTT. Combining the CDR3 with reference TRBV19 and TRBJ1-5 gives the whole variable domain DGGITQSPKYLFRKEGQNVTLSCEQNLNHDAMYWYRQDPGQGLRLIYYSQIVNDFQKGDIAEGYSVSREKKESFPLTVTSAQKNPTAFYLCASSIGWQNNQPQHFGDGTRLSIL.

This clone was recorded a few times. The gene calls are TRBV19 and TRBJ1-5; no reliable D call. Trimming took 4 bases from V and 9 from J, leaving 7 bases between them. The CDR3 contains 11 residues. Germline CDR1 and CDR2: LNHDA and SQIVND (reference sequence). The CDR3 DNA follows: TGTGCCAGTAGTAATATGGGGCCCCAGCATTTT. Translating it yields CASSNMGPQHF.

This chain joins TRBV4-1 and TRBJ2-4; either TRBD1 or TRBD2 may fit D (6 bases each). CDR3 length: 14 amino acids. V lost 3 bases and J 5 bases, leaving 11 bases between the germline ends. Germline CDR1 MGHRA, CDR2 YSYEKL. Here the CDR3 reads CASSHTGTENIQYF. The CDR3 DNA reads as TGCGCCAGCAGCCACACAGGGACTGAAAACATTCAGTACTTC.

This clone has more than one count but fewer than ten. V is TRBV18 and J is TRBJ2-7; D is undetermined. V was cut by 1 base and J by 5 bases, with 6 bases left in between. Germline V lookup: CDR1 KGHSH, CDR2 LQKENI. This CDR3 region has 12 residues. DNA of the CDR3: TGTGCCAGCTCACCACAGGCTCACGAGCAGTACTTC. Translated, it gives CASSPQAHEQYF.

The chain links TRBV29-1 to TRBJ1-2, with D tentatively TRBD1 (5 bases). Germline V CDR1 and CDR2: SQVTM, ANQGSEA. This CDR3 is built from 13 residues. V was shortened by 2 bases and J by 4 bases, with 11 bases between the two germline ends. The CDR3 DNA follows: TGCAGCGTTGAACCAGGGAGCGGCTATGGCTACACCTTC. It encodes CSVEPGSGYGYTF.